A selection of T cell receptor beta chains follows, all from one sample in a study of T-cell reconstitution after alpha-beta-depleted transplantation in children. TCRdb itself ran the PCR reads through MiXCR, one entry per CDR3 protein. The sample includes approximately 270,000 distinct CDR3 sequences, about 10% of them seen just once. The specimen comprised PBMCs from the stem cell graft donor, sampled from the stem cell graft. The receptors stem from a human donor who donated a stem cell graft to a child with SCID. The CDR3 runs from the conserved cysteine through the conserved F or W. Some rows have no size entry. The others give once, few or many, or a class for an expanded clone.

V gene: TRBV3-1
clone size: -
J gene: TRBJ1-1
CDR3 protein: CASSHSQAGGDAFF

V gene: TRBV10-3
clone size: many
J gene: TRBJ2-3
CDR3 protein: CAISERGGSTDTQYF

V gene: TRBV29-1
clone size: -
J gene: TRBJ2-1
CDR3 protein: CSVELASWNEQFF

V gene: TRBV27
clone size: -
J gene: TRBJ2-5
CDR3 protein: CASSLSRGRGETQYF

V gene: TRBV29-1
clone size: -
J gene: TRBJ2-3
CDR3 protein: CSVDMGGAQDTQYF

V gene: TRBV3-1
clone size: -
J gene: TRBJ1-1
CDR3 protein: CASSQDSSGGAFF

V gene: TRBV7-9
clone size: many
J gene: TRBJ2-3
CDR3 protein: CASSSPSFMDTQYF

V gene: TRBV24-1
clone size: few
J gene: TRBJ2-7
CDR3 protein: CATSDLRGGKDEQYF

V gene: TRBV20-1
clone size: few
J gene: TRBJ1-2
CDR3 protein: CSARVGGLKGYTF

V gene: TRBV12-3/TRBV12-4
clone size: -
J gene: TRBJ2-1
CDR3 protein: CASSFGGGLDEQFF

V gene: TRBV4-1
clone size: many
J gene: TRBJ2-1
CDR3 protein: CASSQRDRGHNEQFF

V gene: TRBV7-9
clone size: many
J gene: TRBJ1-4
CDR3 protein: CASSTRDRGPNEKLFF

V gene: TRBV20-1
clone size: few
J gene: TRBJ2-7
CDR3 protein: CSARGPSGNGEQYF

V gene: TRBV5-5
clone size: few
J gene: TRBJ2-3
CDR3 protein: CASSLGDRATDTQYF

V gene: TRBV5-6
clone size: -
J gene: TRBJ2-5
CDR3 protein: CASSSLGNPETQYF

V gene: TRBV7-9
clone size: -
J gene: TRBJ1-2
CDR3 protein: CASTYREANYGYTF

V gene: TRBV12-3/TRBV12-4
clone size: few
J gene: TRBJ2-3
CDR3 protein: CASSFWLADSTDTQYF

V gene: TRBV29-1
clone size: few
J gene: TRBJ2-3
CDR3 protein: CSVRISGGPGDTQYF

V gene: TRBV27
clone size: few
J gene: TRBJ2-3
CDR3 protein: CASSGGAWGTDTQYF

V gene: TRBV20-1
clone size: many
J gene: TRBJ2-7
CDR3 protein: CSARILAGDFYEQYF

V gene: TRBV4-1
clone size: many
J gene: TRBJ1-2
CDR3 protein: CASSSDTANYGYTF

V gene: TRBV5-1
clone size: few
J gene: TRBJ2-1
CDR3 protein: CASSLEGQGYNEQFF

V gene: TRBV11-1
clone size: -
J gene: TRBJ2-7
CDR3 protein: CASSPTGTEQYF

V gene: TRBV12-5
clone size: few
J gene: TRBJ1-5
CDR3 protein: CASGSPRAGGNQPQHF

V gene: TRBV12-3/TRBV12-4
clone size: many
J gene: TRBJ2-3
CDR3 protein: CASSRDREGDTQYF

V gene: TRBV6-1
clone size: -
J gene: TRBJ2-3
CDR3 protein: CASRGGTAGSTDTQYF

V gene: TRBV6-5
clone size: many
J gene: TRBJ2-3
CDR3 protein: CASSRGTSTDTQYF

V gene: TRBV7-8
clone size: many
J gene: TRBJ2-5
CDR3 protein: CASSLRTGGETQYF